A single sample gave rise to the 19 T cell receptor beta chains below, sequenced in a study of OX40 agonist ivuxolimab in advanced cancers. The repertoire was sequenced with immunoSEQ multiplex PCR; TCRdb's copy has only in-frame clones and lacks some. This table has around 83,000 clones, roughly 89% appearing once. Source: CD4+ or CD8+ T cells sorted from blood, taken in a trial of the OX40 agonist ivuxolimab. The receptors were sampled from an adult with an advanced solid tumor such as melanoma, head and neck, liver or kidney cancer.

The chain joins TRBV2 to TRBJ2-7, with 10 positions matching TRBD1. The CDR3 runs to 13 residues. V was pared by 6 bases and J by 2 bases, with 1 base of the junction left unmatched. The V gene's germline CDR1 is SNHLY and CDR2 FYNNEI. CDR3 region: CASRGQGPYEQYF. CDR3 in DNA: TGTGCCAGCAGGGGACAGGGGCCCTACGAGCAGTACTTC.

The chain joins TRBV28 to TRBJ1-1; maybe TRBD1 (5 bases). Trimming removed 1 base at V and 4 bases at J, with 10 bases between. Germline V gene data show CDR1 as MDHEN and CDR2 as SYDVKM. The CDR3 loop spans 14 amino acids. CDR3 amino acids: CASSLSGWSTEAFF. As DNA, the CDR3 is TGTGCCAGCAGTTTATCAGGGTGGAGCACTGAAGCTTTCTTT.

J is TRBJ1-4 and V is TRBV29-1; 8 nucleotides match TRBD1. This CDR3 has 13 amino acids. Germline V CDR1 and CDR2: SQVTM, ANQGSEA. J was trimmed by 5 bases and V by 4 bases; bases with no gene match: 3. Here the CDR3 DNA reads TGCAGCGTTGGGCAGGGGGCGAATGAAAAACTGTTTTTT. Protein product: CSVGQGANEKLFF.

The chain carries TRBV21-1 and TRBJ2-2; TRBD1 is the table's D call and was not checked against the DNA. TRBV21-1 is given as a pseudogene. This CDR3 is built from 16 residues. The CDR3 spells CASSRDLPGGTGELFF. As DNA, the CDR3 is TGTGCCAGCAGCAGAGATTTACCAGGGGGAACCGGGGAGCTGTTTTTT.

The chain has TRBV13 and TRBJ2-5, with 11 bases that match TRBD2. In germline, CDR1 is PRHDT, CDR2 FYEKMQ (reference sequence). J lost 7 bases, V lost 5 bases, and 12 bases had no gene match. CDR3 length equals 16 residues. This CDR3 is CASSMNRVGTSGTQYF. CDR3 nucleotides: TGTGCCAGCAGCATGAATCGGGTGGGGACTAGCGGGACCCAGTACTTC.

V gene TRBV7-2 combines with J gene TRBJ2-7, with TRBD2 matching 7 bases. Germline CDR1 reads SGHTA; CDR2 reads FQGNSA. The ends lost 1 base at V and 6 bases at J; junction bases unmatched: 6. This CDR3 has 14 residues. The chain's CDR3 is CASSLGGRASEQYF. The CDR3 DNA reads as TGTGCCAGCAGCTTAGGGGGGAGGGCCTCCGAGCAGTACTTC.

This chain uses TRBV28 with TRBJ2-1; 7 bases agree with TRBD2. The CDR3 has 17 residues. Germline V gives CDR1 MDHEN, CDR2 SYDVKM. Trimming at V came to 1 base and at J to 9 bases, leaving 15 bases not matched to a gene. The CDR3 reads CASSLYPWTRGSGEQFF. CDR3 sequence (DNA): TGTGCCAGCAGTTTATACCCGTGGACTAGGGGCTCTGGTGAGCAGTTCTTC.

The V gene is TRBV4-1, the J gene TRBJ2-3; the D is unclear. The CDR3 is 13 residues long. CDR1 is MGHRA, CDR2 YSYEKL, per germline. V was pared by 3 bases and J by 2 bases, with 6 bases between. This CDR3 is CASSHPTTDTQYF. In DNA, the CDR3 is TGCGCCAGCAGCCACCCCACCACAGATACGCAGTATTTT.

This chain links TRBV5-1 with TRBJ2-2; D may be TRBD1 or TRBD2 (5 bases each). The V gene lost 3 bases and the J gene lost 2 bases, with 17 bases spanning the gap. CDR1 SGHRS and CDR2 YFSETQ come from the germline V gene. The CDR3 spans 17 residues. The CDR3 sequence is CASSSNPGRSNTGELFF. The CDR3 bases are TGCGCCAGCAGCTCCAATCCGGGACGGTCAAACACCGGGGAGCTGTTTTTT.

The V call is TRBV7-2, the J call TRBJ2-3, with 10 nucleotides matching TRBD2. CDR3 length: 16 amino acids. V lost 4 bases, J lost 2 bases, and 6 bases stayed unmatched. Germline V lookup: CDR1 SGHTA, CDR2 FQGNSA. The CDR3 sequence is CASSSPGTSVTDTQYF. CDR3 DNA sequence: TGTGCCAGCAGCTCCCCCGGGACTAGCGTCACAGATACGCAGTATTTT.

The chain joins TRBV9 to TRBJ2-7; D may be TRBD2 (5 bases). Trimming removed 2 bases from V and 7 bases from J, with 13 bases in between. There are 13 residues in the CDR3. Germline CDR1 reads SGDLS; CDR2 reads YYNGEE. As DNA, the CDR3 is TGTGCCAGCAGCGTGCACTCCACGGGAGAGCAGTACTTC. Translating it yields CASSVHSTGEQYF.

The genes are TRBV18 and TRBJ2-1; D is ambiguous. V lost 4 bases, J lost 0 bases, and 7 bases lay in between. CDR1 is KGHSH, CDR2 LQKENI, per germline. There are 14 residues in the CDR3. Here the CDR3 DNA reads TGTGCCAGCTCACGAGAAGTCTCCTACAATGAGCAGTTCTTC. Translation: CASSREVSYNEQFF.

J is TRBJ2-7 and V is TRBV2; 11 bases are shared with TRBD1. Germline V lookup: CDR1 SNHLY, CDR2 FYNNEI. V dropped 6 bases and J dropped 4; count of bases not matched to a gene: 5. This CDR3 comprises 14 residues. The CDR3 region has the DNA TGTGCCAGCAGCGTGGACAGGGGGCGTTACGAGCAGTACTTC. Residues: CASSVDRGRYEQYF.

The genes are TRBV15 and TRBJ2-5; the D gene is possibly TRBD1 (6 bases). This CDR3 has 14 amino acids. Between the trimmed V and J ends, which lost 1 base and 5 bases, there was a span of 11 bases. Germline CDR1 and CDR2: LNHNV and YYDKDF (reference sequence). The CDR3 reads CATSRGNRVETQYF. For the CDR3, the DNA is TGTGCCACCAGCAGAGGTAACAGGGTGGAGACCCAGTACTTC.

The chain is built from TRBV6-6 and TRBJ1-5; TRBD1 is a possible D gene (5 bases). The CDR3 covers 15 residues. Per the germline V gene, CDR1 is MNHNY and CDR2 is SVGAGI (reference sequence). V gave up 0 bases and J gave up 0 bases, with 6 bases separating them. CDR3 nucleotide sequence: TGTGCCAGCAGTTACTCGGGGCTTAGCAATCAGCCCCAGCATTTT. Its protein is CASSYSGLSNQPQHF.

This clone was detected only once. The chain has TRBV6-6 and TRBJ2-1, with D unresolved. This CDR3 is built from 14 residues. Germline assignment: CDR1 MNHNY and CDR2 SVGAGI (reference sequence). The V and J ends lost 2 bases and 2 bases respectively, with 7 bases between them. The CDR3 protein is CASSYGLTYNEQFF. CDR3 nucleotide sequence: TGTGCCAGCAGTTACGGCCTAACCTACAATGAGCAGTTCTTC.

The chain has TRBV10-3 and TRBJ2-5, with 10 bases that match TRBD1. Per germline, CDR1 ENHRY and CDR2 SYGVKD. Trimming removed 5 bases from V and 5 bases from J; junction bases left unmatched: 8. CDR3 length: 15 residues. CDR3 DNA: TGTGCCATCAGTCTCCGACAGGGGGCTCCGGAGACCCAGTACTTC. Its protein is CAISLRQGAPETQYF.

The chain carries TRBV7-9 and TRBJ2-1; D possibly corresponds to TRBD1 (6 bases). CDR1 is SEHNR and CDR2 is FQNEAQ in the germline V gene (reference sequence). Trimming removed 6 bases from V and 0 bases from J, with 15 bases in between. The CDR3 has 16 amino acids. The CDR3 coding sequence is TGTGCCAGCAGGTCCGGGACAAAGAGCTCCTACAATGAGCAGTTCTTC. Residues: CASRSGTKSSYNEQFF.

The chain employs TRBV5-1 and TRBJ2-5; D is perhaps TRBD1 (6 bases). CDR3 length: 16 residues. The V end lost 4 bases, the J end lost 4 bases, and 20 bases lay between the germline ends. Germline lookup yields CDR1 SGHRS and CDR2 YFSETQ. The DNA for the CDR3 is TGCGCCAGCAGCCTACAGGGTGAATATGGGGGAGAGACCCAGTACTTC. Protein sequence: CASSLQGEYGGETQYF.